Each of the 18 T cell receptor beta chains below was sequenced from the same sample in a study of STAT5B mutations in CD4+ large granular lymphocyte leukemia. The assay was immunoSEQ multiplex PCR, and TCRdb's table has in-frame clones only and misses some. The top ten clones hold approximately 0.49% of a sample with about 32,000 clones, around 71% of them seen once. The source material was CD4+ T cells from blood buffy coats. The receptors shown here come from a human donor in good health.

V usage is TRBV5-6 and J usage is TRBJ1-5, with D hard to call. Trimming took 1 base from V and 6 from J, leaving 14 bases between them. The length of the CDR3 is 15 residues. Germline V gene sequence: CDR1 SGHDT, CDR2 YYEEEE. The CDR3 region is CASSLFSEFGQPQHF. As DNA, the CDR3 is TGTGCCAGCAGCTTGTTCTCGGAGTTTGGTCAGCCCCAGCATTTT.

This clone was picked up a small number of times. The J gene is TRBJ1-2, the V gene TRBV30; TRBD1 might be the D (5 bases). Germline values: CDR1 GTSNPN, CDR2 SVGIG (reference sequence). V shed 2 bases and J shed 4 bases, with 14 bases lying between them. This CDR3 region has 14 residues. CDR3 protein: CAWSLIGAVYGYTF. The CDR3 DNA sequence: TGTGCCTGGAGTCTTATCGGGGCAGTCTATGGCTACACCTTC.

The chain has TRBV19 and TRBJ2-2, with 7 bases that match TRBD1. CDR3 length equals 16 residues. Per germline, CDR1 LNHDA and CDR2 SQIVND (reference sequence). Unmatched junction bases numbered 13, after V lost 6 bases and J lost 6 bases. CDR3 region: CASSSGQWALAGELFF. The CDR3 DNA is TGTGCCAGTAGCTCGGGACAGTGGGCGCTTGCCGGGGAGCTGTTTTTT.

The table lists this clone with a few counts. Here the CDR3 DNA reads TGTGCCAGTAAGGACAGGATGAATAGCAATCAGCCCCAGCATTTT. Translating gives CASKDRMNSNQPQHF. The chain joins TRBV19 to TRBJ1-5; 7 bases are shared with TRBD1. After removal of 7 bases from V and 0 bases from J, the junction contained 6 bases not matched to a gene. The CDR3 covers 15 residues. CDR1 is LNHDA, CDR2 SQIVND, per germline (reference sequence).

The chain has TRBV5-1 and TRBJ1-1, with TRBD1 identical over 10 bases. The length of the CDR3 is 16 residues. With V trimmed by 4 bases and J by 0 bases, 6 bases remained unmatched. Per germline, CDR1 SGHRS and CDR2 YFSETQ. CDR3 bases: TGCGCCAGCAGCCACGGGACAGGGGCGGTGAACACTGAAGCTTTCTTT. It yields the protein CASSHGTGAVNTEAFF.

The chain couples TRBV7-8 to TRBJ2-7, with 7 nucleotides matching TRBD1. The CDR3 consists of 14 residues. Germline V gives CDR1 SGHVS, CDR2 FQNEAQ. V gave up 3 bases and J gave up 7 bases; unmatched junction bases: 9. The CDR3 DNA reads TGTGCCAGCAGCTTCAGACAGGGTTCGTTAGAGCAGTACTTC. Translating gives CASSFRQGSLEQYF.

The rearrangement joins TRBV2 to TRBJ2-5, with D possibly being TRBD1 (6 bases). Trimming took off 8 bases at V and 7 bases at J, with 11 bases between the two ends. CDR3 length: 11 residues. Looked up from germline, CDR1 is SNHLY and CDR2 is FYNNEI. The CDR3 DNA reads TGTGCCAGCGGACAGCTCGGGACCCAGTACTTC. As protein: CASGQLGTQYF.

A few counts support this clone. The V and J genes are TRBV27 and TRBJ1-1, with 7 nucleotides matching TRBD1. This CDR3 is built from 12 residues. J gave up 7 bases and V 2 bases, and 1 base lay outside the gene matches. Germline CDR1 MNHEY, CDR2 SMNVEV (reference sequence). This CDR3 is CASSLRQGEAFF. In DNA, the CDR3 is TGTGCCAGCAGTTTAAGACAGGGTGAAGCTTTCTTT.

This clone was observed a handful of times. The chain has TRBV9 and TRBJ1-6, with 7 positions matching TRBD1. CDR1 SGDLS and CDR2 YYNGEE come from the germline V gene. The J segment lost 9 bases and the V segment lost 4 bases, leaving 10 bases of the junction unmatched. The CDR3 runs to 15 residues. The CDR3 spells CASSKFRDSSSPLHF. DNA for the CDR3: TGTGCCAGCAGCAAATTCCGGGACAGCAGTTCACCCCTCCACTTT.

This clone appeared a single time. The V gene is TRBV5-1, the J gene TRBJ1-3; D unresolved. This CDR3 spans 16 amino acids. V was shortened by 1 base and J by 6 bases, with 17 bases between the two germline ends. In germline, CDR1 is SGHRS, CDR2 YFSETQ. The chain's CDR3 is CASSLRGTGSENTIYF. DNA for the CDR3: TGCGCCAGCAGCTTGCGGGGAACGGGTTCCGAAAACACCATATATTTT.

For the CDR3, the DNA is TGTGCCAGCAGTCCGAAGCGGGGGAGCCCTACCGGGGAGCTGTTTTTT. Protein: CASSPKRGSPTGELFF. This chain connects TRBV27 to TRBJ2-2; TRBD2 matches 8 bases. V lost 5 bases, J lost 5 bases, and 10 bases stayed unmatched. Per germline, CDR1 MNHEY and CDR2 SMNVEV (reference sequence). The CDR3 length is 16 residues.

Comment on this clone: Other nucleotide sequences in the sample specify the same CDR3. The rearrangement joins TRBV6-4 to TRBJ1-1; weak D call: TRBD1 (5 bases). Trimming removed 0 bases at V and 4 bases at J, with 9 bases between. The germline V gene has CDR1 MRHNA and CDR2 SNTAGT. CDR3 size: 14 residues. The CDR3 DNA reads as TGTGCCAGCAGTGACTCGAGTAGGGGCACTGAAGCTTTCTTT. Translation gives CASSDSSRGTEAFF.

J is TRBJ1-1 and V is TRBV28; D perhaps matches TRBD1 (5 bases). The CDR3 sequence is 16 residues long. Trimming stripped 2 bases from V and 0 bases from J, with 13 bases between. From germline, CDR1 is MDHEN and CDR2 SYDVKM. The CDR3 nucleotides read TGTGCCAGCAGTTTAGTGGGAAGGGACCTGAACACTGAAGCTTTCTTT. It codes for CASSLVGRDLNTEAFF.

This chain links TRBV5-6 with TRBJ1-2; D is possibly TRBD1 (5 bases). Per the germline V gene, CDR1 is SGHDT and CDR2 is YYEEEE. This CDR3 contains 15 residues. Trimming took off 4 bases at V and 4 bases at J, with 17 bases between the two ends. The CDR3 loop reads CASSQTTQGTYGYTF. CDR3 sequence (DNA): TGTGCCAGCAGCCAAACAACTCAGGGTACCTATGGCTACACCTTC.

CDR3 sequence: CASRNRESYGYTF. CDR3 DNA sequence: TGTGCCAGCAGAAACAGGGAAAGCTATGGCTACACCTTC. V and J are TRBV5-4 and TRBJ1-2, with D possibly being TRBD1 (6 bases). The V end was cut by 5 bases, the J end by 4 bases, with 12 bases between. The CDR3 has 13 residues. Germline CDR1 and CDR2: SGHNT and YYREEE (reference sequence).

The CDR3 coding sequence is TGTGCCAGTAGTATCCTCCGCGGCTCCTACGAGCAGTACTTC. It translates to CASSILRGSYEQYF. V gene TRBV19 combines with J gene TRBJ2-7, with no clear D. CDR3 length: 14 residues. Per germline, CDR1 LNHDA and CDR2 SQIVND (reference sequence). The V end lost 3 bases, the J end lost 0 bases, and 9 bases lay between the germline ends.

The chain combines TRBV29-1 with TRBJ2-1; 9 positions agree with TRBD1. Germline CDR1 and CDR2: SQVTM and ANQGSEA. There are 14 residues in the CDR3. V shed 7 bases, J shed 4 bases, and the junction held 8 bases outside the gene matches. The CDR3 protein is CSGGQGRNYNEQFF. The CDR3 DNA reads as TGCAGCGGGGGACAGGGTCGTAATTACAATGAGCAGTTCTTC.

This clone was seen a handful of times. This sequence joins TRBV5-1 and TRBJ2-5, with unresolved D. This CDR3 is 12 amino acids long. V gave up 0 bases and J gave up 5 bases, with 5 bases separating them. CDR1 and CDR2 from the germline V gene are SGHRS and YFSETQ. CDR3 nucleotide sequence: TGCGCCAGCAGCTTGGTCCGGGAGACCCAGTACTTC. It codes for CASSLVRETQYF.